This TCR beta chain comes out of a study of post-analysis software for immune sequencing data. Overall study findings and caveats: Five or six TRBV segments, TRBV5-6, TRBV5-1 and TRBV20-1 among them, were found more frequent in patients than controls.

In the case of this clonotype: Its antigen is undetermined.

The CDR3 totals 14 residues. V was clipped by 6 bases and J by 3 bases; unmatched bases: 6. Every TCR beta cDNA library bore unique molecular identifiers. TCRdb itself ran the PCR reads through MiXCR, one entry per CDR3 protein. Of about 560,000 distinct CDR3 sequences listed, 44% are singletons. The sample taken for sequencing was blood. The receptor comes from a girl between 5 and 17 years old with multiple sclerosis. The chain joins TRBV12-3 or TRBV12-4 to TRBJ1-1; the match to TRBD1 covers 8 bases. CDR3 nucleotides: TGTGCCAGCAGGCAGGGGGCGGAGTACACTGAAGCTTTCTTT. It yields the protein CASRQGAEYTEAFF.